One sample yielded the 27 T cell receptor beta chains listed below, sequenced in a study of OX40 agonist ivuxolimab in advanced cancers. Library generation was performed with the immunoSEQ multiplex PCR assay. Sourced from immuneACCESS, this table was stored by TCRdb with only in-frame sequences that have V and J called. A share of the clones is absent; for the studies checked, an unresolved V gene accounts for under half, and the remainder has no known explanation. The sample contains 65,000 to 85,000 clones, around nine tenths of them found a single time. Together, the top ten hold approximately 2.1% of the sample. Sequencing used CD4+ or CD8+ T cells sorted from blood, obtained in a trial of the OX40 agonist ivuxolimab. The receptors here all came from an adult with an advanced solid tumor such as melanoma, head and neck, liver or kidney cancer.

The chain has TRBV11-2 and TRBJ1-6, with D maybe TRBD1 (5 bases). This CDR3 is 15 amino acids long. V was pared by 1 base and J by 6 bases, with 10 bases between. Germline V gene data show CDR1 as SGHAT and CDR2 as FQNNGV. DNA for the CDR3: TGTGCCAGCAGCTTAGGACAGATAACTAATTCACCCCTCCACTTT. Translated, it gives CASSLGQITNSPLHF.

V usage is TRBV7-2 and J usage is TRBJ2-1; 12 bases map to TRBD2. Germline V gene data show CDR1 as SGHTA and CDR2 as FQGNSA. The CDR3 has 19 amino acids. J was trimmed by 0 bases and V by 1 base; bases with no gene match: 7. The DNA of the CDR3 is TGTGCCAGCAGCTTAGTGACTAGCGGGGGCCTTAGCTCCTACAATGAGCAGTTCTTC. Encoded protein: CASSLVTSGGLSSYNEQFF.

The chain links TRBV4-1 to TRBJ2-5; maybe TRBD1 (8 bases). Trimming removed 4 bases from V and 5 bases from J, with 23 bases in between. Per the germline V gene, CDR1 is MGHRA and CDR2 is YSYEKL. The CDR3 length is 17 residues. Here the CDR3 reads CASSPSRGAGGMETQYF. The CDR3 bases are TGCGCCAGCAGCCCCAGCCGGGGGGCAGGGGGCATGGAGACCCAGTACTTC.

The chain is built from TRBV19 and TRBJ1-5; D gene ambiguous. This CDR3 spans 15 amino acids. CDR1 is LNHDA, CDR2 SQIVND, per germline (reference sequence). V gave up 0 bases and J gave up 4 bases, with 10 bases separating them. CDR3 sequence: CASSIEGFGNQPQHF. The CDR3 DNA reads as TGTGCCAGTAGTATAGAGGGGTTTGGTAATCAGCCCCAGCATTTT.

The rearrangement uses TRBV19 and TRBJ2-1; D unresolved. In germline, CDR1 is LNHDA, CDR2 SQIVND (reference sequence). V lost 8 bases and J lost 5, with 19 bases in between. The CDR3 contains 15 residues. In nucleotides, the CDR3 is TGTGCCAGTTCTACCGGCCAAGGGATCCACAATGAGCAGTTCTTC. This translates into CASSTGQGIHNEQFF. Complete variable domain (other parts from reference TRBV19 and TRBJ2-1): DGGITQSPKYLFRKEGQNVTLSCEQNLNHDAMYWYRQDPGQGLRLIYYSQIVNDFQKGDIAEGYSVSREKKESFPLTVTSAQKNPTAFYLCASSTGQGIHNEQFFGPGTRLTVL.

The gene calls are TRBV7-9 and TRBJ1-6, with 7 bases that match TRBD1. Germline assignment: CDR1 SEHNR and CDR2 FQNEAQ (reference sequence). J gave up 8 bases and V 4 bases, and 5 bases lay outside the gene matches. The CDR3 extends over 14 amino acids. The CDR3 region is CASSSGQTDSPLHF. In DNA form, the CDR3 reads TGTGCCAGCAGCTCGGGACAGACAGATTCACCCCTCCACTTT.

The V call is TRBV27, the J call TRBJ2-1, with a tentative D call TRBD1 (6 bases). The CDR3 consists of 13 residues. Germline CDR1 reads MNHEY; CDR2 reads SMNVEV (reference sequence). Deletions cut 6 bases from V and 6 bases from J, with 12 bases between. The CDR3 sequence: CASRKSDSNEQFF. The CDR3 coding sequence is TGTGCCAGCAGAAAGTCGGACAGCAATGAGCAGTTCTTC.

This rearrangement joins TRBV6-1 to TRBJ2-7, with D uncertain. Germline values: CDR1 MNHNS, CDR2 SASEGT. This CDR3 comprises 12 residues. The V gene lost 9 bases and the J gene lost 2 bases, with 11 bases spanning the gap. The CDR3 reads CASRRETYEQYF. The CDR3 nucleotides are TGTGCCAGTCGAAGGGAAACCTACGAGCAGTACTTC.

The chain combines TRBV6-6 with TRBJ1-5; D is ambiguous. Germline V gene lookup returns CDR1 MNHNY and CDR2 SVGAGI (reference sequence). CDR3 size: 15 residues. V lost 2 bases and J lost 2, with 10 bases in between. CDR3 in amino acids: CASSYEGRGNQPQHF. DNA for the CDR3: TGTGCCAGCAGTTACGAGGGAAGAGGCAATCAGCCCCAGCATTTT.

The chain uses TRBV5-1 and TRBJ1-1, with D possibly matching TRBD1 (6 bases). V was trimmed by 0 bases and J by 4 bases, leaving 22 bases between them. In germline, CDR1 is SGHRS, CDR2 YFSETQ. CDR3 length: 18 residues. CDR3 sequence reads: CASSLGPGAQGFGTEAFF. The CDR3 DNA reads TGCGCCAGCAGCTTGGGCCCGGGGGCACAGGGATTTGGCACTGAAGCTTTCTTT. Full variable domain (rest looked up from reference TRBV5-1 and TRBJ1-1): KAGVTQTPRYLIKTRGQQVTLSCSPISGHRSVSWYQQTPGQGLQFLFEYFSETQRNKGNFPGRFSGRQFSNSRSEMNVSTLELGDSALYLCASSLGPGAQGFGTEAFFGQGTRLTVV.

The chain links TRBV7-8 to TRBJ2-6; D uncertain. Germline lookup yields CDR1 SGHVS and CDR2 FQNEAQ. The length of the CDR3 is 11 residues. Trimming took 11 bases from V and 5 from J, leaving 7 bases between them. Here the CDR3 reads CALDRANVLTF. DNA for the CDR3: TGTGCCTTAGATAGGGCCAACGTCCTGACTTTC.

The CDR3, as DNA: TGCAGCGTCGGGGGGACAGGGAGGGGAGAGACCCAGTACTTC. This encodes CSVGGTGRGETQYF. The chain carries TRBV29-1 and TRBJ2-5; 9 bases align to TRBD1. CDR1 is SQVTM, CDR2 ANQGSEA, per germline. CDR3 length: 14 amino acids. Trimming at V came to 6 bases and at J to 4 bases, leaving 9 bases not matched to a gene.

The chain recombines TRBV6-1 with TRBJ2-5, with 7 nucleotides matching TRBD2. The J call is in doubt because the DNA end fits TRBJ2-7 better. CDR1 is MNHNS, CDR2 SASEGT, per germline. The CDR3 covers 14 residues. The CDR3: CASIVVPGGYEQYF. The CDR3 DNA reads TGTGCCAGCATAGTAGTGCCGGGGGGTTACGAGCAGTACTTC.

The genes are TRBV25-1 and TRBJ1-6, with D perhaps matching TRBD1 (5 bases). The germline gives CDR1 MGHDK, CDR2 SYGVNS. The CDR3 contains 15 residues. Trimming removed 2 bases at V and 8 bases at J, with 13 bases between. CDR3 region: CASSEDPKGHSPLHF. The CDR3 nucleotides are TGTGCCAGCAGTGAAGACCCCAAGGGGCATTCACCCCTCCACTTT.

The CDR3 is CASSSQQGQPQHF. The CDR3 DNA follows: TGTGCCAGCAGTTCCCAACAGGGACAGCCCCAGCATTTT. The rearrangement joins TRBV6-1 to TRBJ1-5, with D maybe TRBD1 (6 bases). CDR3 length equals 13 residues. Trimming took off 5 bases at V and 7 bases at J, with 12 bases between the two ends. CDR1 and CDR2 from the germline V gene are MNHNS and SASEGT.

The V gene is TRBV11-2, the J gene TRBJ2-7; 16 nucleotides align to TRBD2. This CDR3 has 18 amino acids. The V gene end was trimmed by 3 bases and the J gene end by 10 bases; junction bases not matched to a gene: 15. Germline V gene sequence: CDR1 SGHAT, CDR2 FQNNGV. The CDR3 region has the DNA TGTGCCAGCAGCTTTGCCCTCTCCGGGACTAGCGGGAGGGCCAAACAGTACTTC. Amino acid sequence: CASSFALSGTSGRAKQYF.

The V call is TRBV6-1, the J call TRBJ1-2; D is unclear. The germline CDR1 and CDR2 sequences are MNHNS and SASEGT. The CDR3 extends over 15 amino acids. V dropped 7 bases and J dropped 7 bases, with 22 bases sitting between them. Here the CDR3 reads CASTRSGGGRGGYTF. The DNA for the CDR3 is TGTGCCAGCACGAGGAGCGGAGGAGGCCGGGGTGGCTACACCTTC.

The rearrangement joins TRBV18 to TRBJ2-3; D is unclear. Germline V CDR1 and CDR2: KGHSH, LQKENI. Trimming removed 5 bases from V and 4 bases from J, with 10 bases in between. This CDR3 is 13 amino acids long. CDR3 loop: CASSNRLADTQYF. Written as DNA, the CDR3 is TGTGCCAGCTCAAATCGTTTGGCAGATACGCAGTATTTT.

V usage is TRBV10-3 and J usage is TRBJ2-7; 12 nucleotides align to TRBD2. The CDR3 totals 14 residues. V lost 2 bases and J lost 6; bases outside the gene matches: 2. Germline-derived CDR1 and CDR2 are ENHRY and SYGVKD. CDR3: CAISETSGRSEQYF. In nucleotides, the CDR3 is TGTGCCATCAGTGAGACTAGCGGGAGGTCCGAGCAGTACTTC.

The chain uses TRBV2 and TRBJ1-4; 8 nucleotides agree with TRBD1. The CDR3 has 16 amino acids. The germline V gene has CDR1 SNHLY and CDR2 FYNNEI. The J segment lost 1 base and the V segment lost 5 bases, leaving 6 bases of the junction unmatched. CDR3 amino acids: CASSLQGVLTNEKLFF. Written as DNA, the CDR3 is TGTGCCAGCAGTTTACAGGGGGTATTAACTAATGAAAAACTGTTTTTT. Full variable domain (rest looked up from reference TRBV2 and TRBJ1-4): EPEVTQTPSHQVTQMGQEVILRCVPISNHLYFYWYRQILGQKVEFLVSFYNNEISEKSEIFDDQFSVERPDGSNFTLKIRSTKLEDSAMYFCASSLQGVLTNEKLFFGSGTQLSVL.

The rearrangement links TRBV30 to TRBJ1-2, with D unclear. The ends were cut back, 0 bases at V and 4 bases at J, with 9 bases in the middle. CDR3 size: 13 residues. Germline lookup yields CDR1 GTSNPN and CDR2 SVGIG (reference sequence). This CDR3 is CAWSVLAAYGYTF. In DNA form, the CDR3 reads TGTGCCTGGAGTGTACTTGCGGCCTATGGCTACACCTTC.

V and J are TRBV7-2 and TRBJ2-2; D gene ambiguous. CDR3 size: 12 residues. Trimming shortened V by 8 bases and J by 3 bases, and 7 bases separated the two germline ends. Germline CDR1 is SGHTA and CDR2 is FQGNSA. CDR3 sequence (DNA): TGTGCCAGCGGATTTGACACCGGGGAGCTGTTTTTT. Its protein is CASGFDTGELFF.

The genes are TRBV5-1 and TRBJ1-2; the D gene is possibly TRBD1 (5 bases). CDR3 length: 13 amino acids. The V and J ends lost 2 bases and 4 bases respectively, with 9 bases between them. From germline, CDR1 is SGHRS and CDR2 YFSETQ. The CDR3, as DNA: TGCGCCAGCAGCTTCGACAGCACCTATGGCTACACCTTC. Its protein is CASSFDSTYGYTF.

The rearrangement joins TRBV7-9 to TRBJ1-6, with 8 positions matching TRBD1. V trimming: 0 bases; J trimming: 10 bases; junction bases outside the gene matches: 5. Per the germline V gene, CDR1 is SEHNR and CDR2 is FQNEAQ (reference sequence). The CDR3 runs 15 residues. The CDR3 DNA follows: TGTGCCAGCAGCTTAGCCCAGGGGGCCTCATCACCCCTCCACTTT. This sequence encodes CASSLAQGASSPLHF.

The chain combines TRBV6-6 with TRBJ1-3; D remains unclear. V was shortened by 8 bases and J by 2 bases, with 13 bases between the two germline ends. The CDR3 length is 14 residues. The germline V gene has CDR1 MNHNY and CDR2 SVGAGI (reference sequence). The CDR3 reads CASRREGPGNTIYF. The CDR3 DNA is TGTGCCAGCCGAAGGGAGGGCCCTGGAAACACCATATATTTT.

CDR3 sequence: CASSPRQGGTGELFF. As DNA, the CDR3 is TGTGCCAGCAGCCCACGACAGGGAGGCACCGGGGAGCTGTTTTTT. The V gene is TRBV5-4, the J gene TRBJ2-2; TRBD1 might be the D (7 bases). The germline V gene encodes CDR1 SGHNT and CDR2 YYREEE (reference sequence). Trimming cost V 4 bases and J 4 bases, with 14 bases left between them. The CDR3 totals 15 residues. The variable domain in full, completed from reference TRBV5-4 and TRBJ2-2, reads ETGVTQSPTHLIKTRGQQVTLRCSSQSGHNTVSWYQQALGQGPQFIFQYYREEENGRGNFPPRFSGLQFPNYSSELNVNALELDDSALYLCASSPRQGGTGELFFGEGSRLTVL.

J is TRBJ2-2 and V is TRBV10-1; D is possibly TRBD1 (6 bases). The CDR3 is made up of 14 amino acids. Germline-derived CDR1 and CDR2 are WNHNN and SYGVQD (reference sequence). V shed 8 bases and J shed 2 bases, with 12 bases lying between them. DNA for the CDR3: TGCGCCAGCTCGGGACACGGAAACACCGGGGAGCTGTTTTTT. Amino acid sequence: CASSGHGNTGELFF.